This record covers a single T cell receptor beta chain. Its antigen is still unknown. The data were obtained in a study of T-cell memory formation after mild COVID-19. Findings and limits, study-wide: Pre-infection memory contained some responding clones, which suggested that cross-reactive memory had joined. CM and EM subsets held most contracting CD4+ clones; EMRA held CD8+ ones.

Between the trimmed V and J ends, which lost 3 bases and 6 bases, there was a span of 14 bases. Germline V gene sequence: CDR1 MNHNY, CDR2 SVGAGI (reference sequence). CDR3 length equals 14 residues. TCRdb independently ran MiXCR on the 5' RACE reads; one entry per CDR3 protein. The repertoire holds approximately 300,000 distinct CDR3 sequences, with approximately 15% as singletons. The rearrangement joins TRBV6-6 to TRBJ1-2, with a tentative D call TRBD1 (5 bases). The TCR was taken from a man aged 18 to 30 who had mild COVID-19 (a few samples of this study predate the infection). Cell type and time point are not known. The material sequenced was PBMCs or a T cell subset sorted from them (not recorded which). Written as DNA, the CDR3 is TGTGCCAGCAGTTATGATTTTCCGGGGGATGGCTACACCTTC. It encodes CASSYDFPGDGYTF.